The 21 T cell receptor beta chains below all came from one sample that was sequenced in a study of CD8+CD57+ T cells in acquired aplastic anemia. Genomic DNA, serving as template, underwent TCR beta VDJ and CDR3 profiling. TCRdb re-derived calls from the reads in MiXCR, one entry per CDR3 protein. The sample has 120,000 or so distinct CDR3 sequences; 30% to 45% are singletons. All sequencing subjects had displayed CD8+CD57+ cell expansion on flow cytometry. Sequencing used sorted CD4+, CD8+, or CD8+CD57+ T cells (not recorded which) from PBMCs. The source of these receptors is a human donor with aplastic anemia.

This clonotype was seen many times. The CDR3 sequence: CASSTGPGVTQYF. CDR3 bases: TGTGCCAGTAGTACCGGGCCCGGAGTAACCCAGTACTTC. The chain employs TRBV19 and TRBJ2-5; D ambiguous. The length of the CDR3 is 13 residues. V lost 4 bases and J lost 8, with 14 bases in between. Germline V CDR1 and CDR2: LNHDA, SQIVND (reference sequence).

At least ten counts were recorded for this clonotype. This chain links TRBV19 with TRBJ2-2, with 9 bases identical to TRBD1. The germline V gene has CDR1 LNHDA and CDR2 SQIVND (reference sequence). The CDR3 consists of 13 residues. The V gene end was trimmed by 4 bases and the J gene end by 6 bases; junction bases not matched to a gene: 0. The CDR3, as DNA: TGTGCCAGTAGTAGGGACAGGGCCGGGGAGCTGTTTTTT. Its protein product is CASSRDRAGELFF. Complete variable domain (other parts from reference TRBV19 and TRBJ2-2): DGGITQSPKYLFRKEGQNVTLSCEQNLNHDAMYWYRQDPGQGLRLIYYSQIVNDFQKGDIAEGYSVSREKKESFPLTVTSAQKNPTAFYLCASSRDRAGELFFGEGSRLTVL.

Ten or more counts support this clonotype. The rearrangement joins TRBV6-1 to TRBJ2-7; the D call may be TRBD1 or TRBD2 (5 bases each). The CDR3 extends over 10 amino acids. CDR1 is MNHNS and CDR2 is SASEGT in the germline V gene. The CDR3 reads CERGRDEQYV. The CDR3, as DNA: TGTGAACGGGGACGAGACGAGCAGTACGTC.

This clonotype was observed at least ten times. The V and J genes are TRBV3-1 and TRBJ1-5; TRBD1 aligns across 8 bases. After removal of 3 bases from V and 4 bases from J, the junction contained 2 bases not matched to a gene. The CDR3 extends over 14 amino acids. The germline CDR1 and CDR2 sequences are LGHDT and YNNKEL (reference sequence). The DNA for the CDR3 is TGTGCCAGCAGCCAGACAGGGGAAAATCAGCCCCAGCATTTT. It translates to CASSQTGENQPQHF.

J is TRBJ2-3 and V is TRBV11-1; 10 bases line up with TRBD2. V lost 0 bases to trimming and J lost 3 bases; unmatched junction nucleotides: 0. This CDR3 region has 15 residues. Germline lookup yields CDR1 SGHAT and CDR2 FQDESV (reference sequence). Here the CDR3 reads CASSLATSGTDTQYF. CDR3 sequence (DNA): TGTGCCAGCAGCTTAGCGACTAGCGGGACAGATACGCAGTATTTT. Combining the CDR3 with reference TRBV11-1 and TRBJ2-3 gives the whole variable domain EAEVAQSPRYKITEKSQAVAFWCDPISGHATLYWYRQILGQGPELLVQFQDESVVDDSQLPKDRFSAERLKGVDSTLKIQPAELGDSAMYLCASSLATSGTDTQYFGPGTRLTVL.

In this sample, this clonotype turned up many times. This rearrangement joins TRBV11-2 to TRBJ2-3; D is unclear. Germline V gene lookup returns CDR1 SGHAT and CDR2 FQNNGV. CDR3 size: 15 residues. V shed 0 bases and J shed 2 bases, with 9 bases lying between them. In DNA form, the CDR3 reads TGTGCCAGCAGCTTAGACTCCTACCTCACAGATACGCAGTATTTT. This sequence encodes CASSLDSYLTDTQYF.

The chain recombines TRBV20-1 with TRBJ2-5; 9 positions agree with TRBD1. Looked up from germline, CDR1 is DFQATT and CDR2 is SNEGSKA (reference sequence). This CDR3 region has 13 residues. V lost 6 bases and J lost 3; bases outside the gene matches: 5. The CDR3 DNA sequence: TGCAGTGCCAGCCGGACAGGGGAAGAGACCCAGTACTTC. Its translation: CSASRTGEETQYF.

In regard to this clonotype: With a much larger clone just one base away, this may be a read error. This chain links TRBV19 with TRBJ1-4; 9 bases align to TRBD1. The CDR3 is 16 amino acids. Germline V gene lookup returns CDR1 LNHDA and CDR2 SQIVND (reference sequence). The CDR3 coding sequence is TGTGCCAGTAGCGATGGGGACAGGGCTCATAATGGAAAACTGTTTTTT. It specifies CASSDGDRAHNGKLFF.

In its sample, this clonotype was seen many times. CDR3 sequence (DNA): TGTGCCAGCAGCTTAGTGGGGGGGGCTGTTTGGCCTTACGAGCAGTACGTC. Its protein product is CASSLVGGAVWPYEQYV. V gene TRBV11-2 combines with J gene TRBJ2-7, with D maybe TRBD2 (7 bases). Per the germline V gene, CDR1 is SGHAT and CDR2 is FQNNGV. The CDR3 contains 17 residues. V lost 1 base and J lost 4, with 20 bases in between.

This rearrangement joins TRBV7-2 to TRBJ1-2, with D hard to call. The CDR3 covers 12 residues. The V gene's germline CDR1 is SGHTA and CDR2 FQGNSA. Trimming left V 6 bases short and J 3 bases short, with 8 bases between. CDR3 coding DNA: TGTGCCAGCAGTGAGGGTGACTATGGCTACACCTTC. Its protein product is CASSEGDYGYTF.

This clonotype was counted between two and nine times. The V gene is TRBV2, the J gene TRBJ2-7, with 12 nucleotides matching TRBD2. Germline V gene data show CDR1 as SNHLY and CDR2 as FYNNEI. The CDR3 has 16 residues. With 5 bases clipped from V and 2 bases from J, the junction kept 7 bases outside the gene matches. CDR3 sequence reads: CASSSGTSGSAYEQYF. CDR3 DNA: TGTGCCAGCAGTTCCGGGACTAGCGGGTCGGCCTACGAGCAGTACTTC.

This clonotype was detected only a few times. This rearrangement joins TRBV4-3 to TRBJ2-3; TRBD1 agrees at 7 bases. V lost 4 bases to trimming and J lost 0 bases; unmatched junction nucleotides: 10. The germline V gene encodes CDR1 LGHNA and CDR2 YSLEER. The CDR3 has 17 amino acids. The CDR3 is CASSRQQGSLSTDTQYF. CDR3 nucleotide sequence: TGCGCCAGCAGCCGCCAACAGGGGAGTCTTAGCACAGATACGCAGTATTTT.

This rearrangement joins TRBV6-1 to TRBJ1-3, with 9 bases lining up with TRBD1. Germline assignment: CDR1 MNHNS and CDR2 SASEGT. This CDR3 is built from 16 residues. V gave up 6 bases and J gave up 4 bases; unmatched junction bases: 10. CDR3 in DNA: TGTGCCAGCAGGGGGGACAGGGAGGGCGCCGGAAACACCATATATTTT. Protein: CASRGDREGAGNTIYF.

The sample holds a few counts of this clonotype. This chain uses TRBV18 with TRBJ1-2, with D perhaps matching TRBD1 (5 bases). With 1 base removed from V and 1 base from J, the gap between germline ends came to 10 bases. This CDR3 has 15 amino acids. From germline, CDR1 is KGHSH and CDR2 LQKENI. The DNA of the CDR3 is TGTGCCAGCTCACCACAGGGGAATCGTAACTATGGCTACACCTTC. Protein product: CASSPQGNRNYGYTF.

V is TRBV9 and J is TRBJ2-7, with TRBD1 identical over 7 bases. CDR1 and CDR2 from the germline V gene are SGDLS and YYNGEE. This CDR3 has 17 residues. Trimming at V came to 0 bases and at J to 3 bases, leaving 12 bases not matched to a gene. CDR3 sequence (DNA): TGTGCCAGCAGCGTAGAAGGGGGCCGGGGTTTACGCTACGAGCAGTACTTC. Encoded protein: CASSVEGGRGLRYEQYF.

This clonotype came up many times. The rearrangement joins TRBV5-1 to TRBJ2-5; TRBD2 matches 12 bases. Germline V gene lookup returns CDR1 SGHRS and CDR2 YFSETQ. CDR3 size: 15 residues. Trimming took 3 bases from V and 5 from J; bases not matched to a gene: 5. CDR3 loop: CASSSLAGGLETQYF. CDR3 nucleotide sequence: TGCGCCAGCAGCTCCCTAGCGGGGGGGCTCGAGACCCAGTACTTC.

The chain links TRBV25-1 to TRBJ2-2, with D tentatively TRBD2 (5 bases). The germline CDR1 and CDR2 sequences are MGHDK and SYGVNS. The CDR3 sequence is 14 residues long. V lost 2 bases and J lost 5, with 9 bases in between. The CDR3 loop reads CASSEARETGELFF. As DNA, the CDR3 is TGTGCCAGCAGTGAAGCTAGGGAGACCGGGGAGCTGTTTTTT.

Ten or more counts support this clonotype. This chain uses TRBV20-1 with TRBJ2-2; TRBD2 matches 11 bases. Germline values: CDR1 DFQATT, CDR2 SNEGSKA (reference sequence). CDR3 length equals 16 residues. Trimming at V came to 2 bases and at J to 3 bases, leaving 5 bases not matched to a gene. The CDR3 nucleotides are TGCAGTGCTAGATCACGACTAGCGGGGTACACCGGGGAGCTGTTTTTT. This sequence encodes CSARSRLAGYTGELFF.

V gene TRBV6-1 combines with J gene TRBJ1-2; D possibly corresponds to TRBD1 (6 bases). This CDR3 region has 15 residues. The V gene lost 1 base and the J gene lost 4 bases, with 13 bases spanning the gap. Germline CDR1 MNHNS, CDR2 SASEGT. CDR3 in DNA: TGTGCCAGCAGTGAAGAGTGGCAGGGGAGCTATGGCTACACCTTC. Translation: CASSEEWQGSYGYTF.

DNA for the CDR3: TGTGCCAGCAGCTTACTTCTAGCGGGGGGAAATGAGCAGTTCTTC. Amino acid sequence: CASSLLLAGGNEQFF. The rearrangement joins TRBV7-3 to TRBJ2-1, with TRBD2 matching over 11 bases. The CDR3 runs to 15 residues. Germline V CDR1 and CDR2: SGHTA, FQGTGA. V shed 2 bases, J shed 7 bases, and the junction held 4 bases outside the gene matches.

V gene TRBV19 combines with J gene TRBJ1-2; D perhaps matches TRBD1 (5 bases). There are 14 residues in the CDR3. Germline loops: CDR1 LNHDA, CDR2 SQIVND (reference sequence). V lost 4 bases and J lost 4, with 13 bases in between. In DNA form, the CDR3 reads TGTGCCAGTAGTACTCGAGCTGGGGGCTATGGCTACACCTTC. This translates into CASSTRAGGYGYTF.